This TCR beta chain was sequenced during a study of cytomegalovirus exposure and HLA in healthy donors. Use of 60 Vbeta and 13 Jbeta primers characterized the PCR. TCRdb's table, derived via immunoSEQ multiplex PCR, lists solely in-frame clones and lacks some. The data show about 130,000 clones, around three quarters seen once. Worth noting for this clone: Its specificity is not known.

The study, taken as a whole, reports: Later work found that TCR association rates differed between HLA loci; DRB1 had the most and HLA-C the fewest.

J gave up 4 bases and V 5 bases, and 9 bases lay outside the gene matches. CDR3 length equals 15 residues. The germline CDR1 and CDR2 sequences are SEHNR and FQNEAQ (reference sequence). The sequenced sample consisted of PBMCs. The receptor comes from a woman aged 50 to 60 in good health and CMV-seronegative. The chain employs TRBV7-9 and TRBJ1-2, with TRBD1 matching over 8 bases. This CDR3 is CASSPQGARFYGYTF. CDR3 coding DNA: TGTGCCAGCAGCCCCCAGGGGGCGAGATTCTATGGCTACACCTTC.